The clone carrying this T cell receptor beta chain was recorded only once. Its matching antigen is unknown. V dropped 5 bases and J dropped 4 bases, with 14 bases sitting between them. The CDR3 length is 14 residues. TCR beta VDJ combinations and CDR3 sequences were profiled from genomic DNA. A single record per CDR3 protein comes from TCRdb applying MiXCR to the reads. The table has about 180,000 distinct CDR3 sequences, 46% seen once. These data belong to a study of CD8+CD57+ T cells in acquired aplastic anemia. Study information: Read counts for CD4+ cells (from healthy donors) averaged about 10.8 million. General study results and limits: CD8+ Simpson's diversity showed no significant patient-control difference.

This clonotype originated in a human donor in good health. Sample: sorted CD4+, CD8+, or CD8+CD57+ T cells (not recorded which) from PBMCs. This chain links TRBV12-3 or TRBV12-4 with TRBJ1-2; D gene ambiguous. The chain's CDR3 is CASSLSVIPYGYTF. As DNA, the CDR3 is TGTGCCAGCAGTCTCTCAGTAATCCCCTATGGCTACACCTTC.